This T cell receptor (beta chain) was documented in a study of blood T cells in healthy people across ages. Study-level findings and limits: A roughly linear fall in TCR beta diversity per million T cells was seen with increasing age. Strong correlation existed between TCR beta diversity and naive T cell percentage. Total diversity from one million sequenced T cells was likely underestimated.

This CDR3 contains 15 residues. Germline loops: CDR1 DFQATT, CDR2 SNEGSKA (reference sequence). Trimming took off 6 bases at V and 6 bases at J, with 21 bases between the two ends. This clonotype showed up just a few times. The antigen is unknown. Using a J-beta primer mix together with a sample-barcoded 5' primer, a second PCR was run for about 6 to 12 cycles. TCRdb re-analysed the 5' RACE reads in MiXCR, keeping a single row per CDR3 protein. The sample shows around 2 million distinct CDR3 sequences, 39% of them seen only once. The chain links TRBV20-1 to TRBJ2-4; D gene uncertain. This TCR derives from a human donor in good health. Sequencing was done on a sample of blood. The CDR3 sequence is CSATDRYNHGNIQYF. In DNA form, the CDR3 reads TGCAGTGCCACGGACCGATATAATCATGGAAACATTCAGTACTTC.